The sequence of this T cell receptor (beta chain) was determined in a study of lymphopenia after photon versus proton radiotherapy. Study results and caveats: Post-nadir diversity loss with photons came from oligoclonal expansion, particularly CD8+ Temra cells. Under photons, naive T cells and diversity fell while effector/memory populations rose. In patients who died, overall survival fell as post-nadir TCR diversity dropped more.

This clone is classed as medium-sized. Its target is not known. V was clipped by 1 base and J by 2 bases, with 18 bases between them. This CDR3 is built from 17 residues. Germline CDR1 is MGHRA and CDR2 is YSYEKL. The protocol was immunoSEQ multiplex PCR, while the TCRdb copy is restricted to in-frame clones and leaves out a portion. The sample shows some 42,000 clones, about 83% of them seen only once. The sequences come from peripheral blood, collected from a patient treated with proton-based radiotherapy. The sequence was collected from a woman aged 70-85 years with pancreatic cancer. The chain joins TRBV4-1 to TRBJ2-7; D possibly corresponds to TRBD2 (6 bases). The CDR3 nucleotides read TGCGCCAGCAGCCAAGTTGGAACCGGCGGGACTCCCTACGAGCAGTACTTC. This translates into CASSQVGTGGTPYEQYF.